The rows below give T cell receptor beta chains drawn from one sample of a study of cytomegalovirus exposure and HLA in healthy donors. The assay was immunoSEQ multiplex PCR, and TCRdb's table has in-frame clones only and misses some. The sample holds approximately 130,000 clones, approximately 82% seen once. The sequenced material came from PBMCs. The receptors were sampled from a man over 45 in good health and CMV-seronegative. The CDR3 runs from the conserved cysteine through the conserved F or W. The D gene is left open where the match is weak. Rows give clone size only sometimes, using once, few, many, or a class for an expanded clone.

>-|12|-|TRBJ1-5|TRBV7-2
TGTGCCAGCAGCGGCCCTCATCAGCCCCAGCATTTT
CASSGPHQPQHF
>-|13|-|TRBJ1-1|TRBV25-1
TGTGCCAGCCTCGGACATATGAACACTGAAGCTTTCTTT
CASLGHMNTEAFF
>-|14|-|TRBJ1-2|TRBV6-5
TGTGCCAGCGGCTCCCCCTTAAGTGGCTATGGCTACACCTTC
CASGSPLSGYGYTF
>-|16|TRBD1|TRBJ1-5|TRBV4-2
TGTGCCAGCAGCAAAGACCCCGGGACAGGGGATCAGCCCCAGCATTTT
CASSKDPGTGDQPQHF
>-|14|-|TRBJ2-7|TRBV13
TGTGCCAGCAGCTTACGGTCGGGATCCTACGAGCAGTACTTC
CASSLRSGSYEQYF
>-|14|-|TRBJ1-1|TRBV9
TGTGCCAGCGGCCCGGGACAACCGAACACTGAAGCTTTCTTT
CASGPGQPNTEAFF
>-|14|TRBD1|TRBJ1-2|TRBV7-3
TGTGCCAGCAGCTCGCCGGGACAGGGGGGTGGCTACACCTTC
CASSSPGQGGGYTF
>-|15|-|TRBJ2-3|TRBV4-1
TGCGCCAGCAGCTCCCGGACTATCAGCACAGATACGCAGTATTTT
CASSSRTISTDTQYF
>few|15|-|TRBJ2-6|TRBV5-5
TGTGCCAGCAGCTTGCCGGGTGCTGGGGCCAACGTCCTGACTTTC
CASSLPGAGANVLTF
>-|15|TRBD1|TRBJ1-2|TRBV7-2
TGTGCCAGCAGCCCGCAGGGGGCGCGCTGGGTTGGCTACACCTTC
CASSPQGARWVGYTF
>-|13|-|TRBJ2-2|TRBV30
TGTGCCTGGACAGCGGTTGGCACCGGGGAGCTGTTTTTT
CAWTAVGTGELFF
>-|17|-|TRBJ2-3|TRBV9
TGTGCCAGCAGCGTCCACCCCCAGGGGATTGGCACAGATACGCAGTATTTT
CASSVHPQGIGTDTQYF
>-|11|-|TRBJ2-5|TRBV2
TGTGCCAGCAGTAGGGGGGAGACCCAGTACTTC
CASSRGETQYF
>once|15|-|TRBJ2-3|TRBV7-2
TGTGCCAGCAGCTCCCCTCGCGGGGATCGCGATACGCAGTATTTT
CASSSPRGDRDTQYF
>-|14|-|TRBJ2-7|TRBV6-1
TGTGCCAGCATCGCGGCCGGGAGCTCCTACGAGCAGTACTTC
CASIAAGSSYEQYF
>-|14|TRBD1|TRBJ2-7|TRBV5-6
TGTGCCAGCAGCTTGGAGGACAGGGACTACGAGCAGTACTTC
CASSLEDRDYEQYF